At least ten counts were recorded for the clone carrying this T cell receptor beta chain. Indicated time point: patch test 2, 6 weeks after DPC sensitization. Treatment here: therapeutic diphenylcyclopropenone sensitization with weekly scalp DPC. The total RNA was obtained from whole blood that was not fractionated. As originally analysed: Between 23,224 and 690,600 TCRs appeared in each sample, and the median stood at 95,638. In TCRdb, the RACE reads were re-called with MiXCR into one record per CDR3 protein. TCRdb, not the original authors, processed these V and J calls. Among roughly 42,000 distinct CDR3 sequences listed, roughly 10% were seen once. The sample belongs to a study of human T cells and chemical hapten exposure. Study-level background: DPC 0.01% went on the upper back by patch test, with reading at 6 days. Per-sample TCR yield variation was attributed mainly to small pooled library volume differences.

The origin of this receptor is a woman aged 25 to 39 with alopecia areata. Some clones in this sample may be carry-over from other donors' samples. The sample here was whole blood, taken in connection with sensitization to the hapten diphenylcyclopropenone (DPC).

The CDR3 nucleotides are TGTGCCAGCAGCTTTGCCGGGACCTCCTACGAGCAGTACTTC. It is translated as CASSFAGTSYEQYF. The chain has TRBV7-3 and TRBJ2-7; D could derive from TRBD1 or TRBD2 (5 bases each). Germline-derived CDR1 and CDR2 are SGHTA and FQGTGA. The V end was cut by 3 bases, the J end by 0 bases, with 9 bases between. The CDR3 extends over 14 amino acids.